This T cell receptor beta chain was observed in a study of T cells in Graves' hyperthyroidism and ophthalmopathy. Patients with uncontrolled infections, other autoimmune diseases, pregnancy or lactation were excluded. Germline V CDR1 and CDR2: LNHDA, SQIVND (reference sequence). The CDR3 runs to 17 residues. V was clipped by 3 bases and J by 3 bases, with 19 bases between them. RNA transcripts were the template for amplifying TCR beta CDR3 regions. RT-PCR in the first round (using the HTBI primer set) targeted the TCR CDR3. TCRdb passed the multiplex PCR reads through MiXCR, listing each CDR3 protein once. The sample comprises some 570,000 distinct CDR3 sequences, 14% of which are singletons, and roughly 7.7% rests with the top ten.

The clonotype originates from a woman aged 18 to 35 with Graves' ophthalmopathy. Sequenced material: blood. This rearrangement joins TRBV19 to TRBJ2-3; D possibly corresponds to TRBD1 (6 bases). The CDR3 reads CASSMSGIQGRTDTQYF. The CDR3 region has the DNA TGTGCCAGTAGTATGTCGGGAATCCAGGGGCGGACAGATACGCAGTATTTT.